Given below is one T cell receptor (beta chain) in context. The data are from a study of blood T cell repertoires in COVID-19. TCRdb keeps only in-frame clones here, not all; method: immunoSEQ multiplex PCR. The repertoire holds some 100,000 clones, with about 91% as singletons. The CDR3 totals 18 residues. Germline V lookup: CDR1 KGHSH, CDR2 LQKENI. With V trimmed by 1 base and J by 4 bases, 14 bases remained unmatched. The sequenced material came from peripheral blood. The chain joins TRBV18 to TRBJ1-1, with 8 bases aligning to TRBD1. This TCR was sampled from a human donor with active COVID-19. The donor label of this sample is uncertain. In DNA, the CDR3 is TGTGCCAGCTCACCACTACCGGTTCCAGGGGGCGCAATCACTGAAGCTTTCTTT. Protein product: CASSPLPVPGGAITEAFF.